These 25 T cell receptor beta chains were all obtained from the same sample, sequenced in a study of blood T cell repertoires in COVID-19 (dated by TCRdb to about 2020). Receptor amplification or capture employed the immunoSEQ multiplex PCR assay. Drawn from immuneACCESS, this table holds only the in-frame rearrangements with V and J called that TCRdb kept. Clones are partly lost; checked studies trace under half to an unresolved V gene and leave the rest unexplained. The sample has about 220,000 clones on record, approximately 86% of them singletons. Approximately 4% of the sample is in the top ten clones. Material: peripheral blood. The receptor set was obtained from an elderly woman with acute or convalescent COVID-19.

This clone was seen a few times. The chain employs TRBV9 and TRBJ2-7; TRBD2 agrees at 7 bases. With 3 bases clipped from V and 2 bases from J, the junction kept 8 bases outside the gene matches. The germline V gene has CDR1 SGDLS and CDR2 YYNGEE. The CDR3 contains 15 residues. The CDR3 coding sequence is TGTGCCAGCAGCGCCGGGGAGGGTTCCGCCTACGAGCAGTACTTC. Translation gives CASSAGEGSAYEQYF.

The chain carries TRBV7-8 and TRBJ2-1, with D possibly matching TRBD2 (6 bases). Germline CDR1 is SGHVS and CDR2 is FQNEAQ. V dropped 1 base and J dropped 13 bases, with 14 bases sitting between them. This CDR3 contains 13 residues. The CDR3 loop is CASSLGGTQGQFF. The CDR3 DNA reads TGTGCCAGCAGCTTAGGAGGGACTCAAGGACAGTTCTTC.

The chain has TRBV7-8 and TRBJ1-2; D gene unclear. V lost 0 bases, J lost 2 bases, and 31 bases lay in between. The CDR3 covers 22 residues. The V gene's germline CDR1 is SGHVS and CDR2 FQNEAQ. The CDR3 spells CASSLALASRVPQTDTNYGYTF. Written as DNA, the CDR3 is TGTGCCAGCAGCTTAGCTTTAGCCTCCCGGGTGCCCCAAACGGATACCAACTATGGCTACACCTTC. Full variable domain (outside the CDR3, taken from reference TRBV7-8 and TRBJ1-2): GAGVSQSPRYKVAKRGQDVALRCDPISGHVSLFWYQQALGQGPEFLTYFQNEAQLDKSGLPSDRFFAERPEGSVSTLKIQRTQQEDSAVYLCASSLALASRVPQTDTNYGYTFGSGTRLTVV.

The chain has TRBV4-3 and TRBJ2-1; the D is unclear. CDR3 size: 13 residues. V lost 0 bases and J 10 bases, leaving 10 bases between the germline ends. Looked up from germline, CDR1 is LGHNA and CDR2 is YSLEER. CDR3 residues: CASSQDRLREQFF. The CDR3 DNA follows: TGCGCCAGCAGCCAAGATCGCCTTAGAGAGCAGTTCTTC.

Comments on this clone: Additional DNA sequences in this sample encode the identical CDR3. The J gene is TRBJ1-2, the V gene TRBV5-1, with D uncertain. CDR1 SGHRS and CDR2 YFSETQ come from the germline V gene. The length of the CDR3 is 13 residues. Trimming took off 0 bases at V and 7 bases at J, with 10 bases between the two ends. Written as DNA, the CDR3 is TGCGCCAGCAGCTTGGGTACGGGAGGTGGCTACACCTTC. Translating gives CASSLGTGGGYTF.

The table lists this clone with a few counts. J is TRBJ1-2 and V is TRBV28, with a possible D match to TRBD1 (6 bases). Germline V gene sequence: CDR1 MDHEN, CDR2 SYDVKM. The CDR3 is 13 residues long. V was cut by 3 bases and J by 8 bases, with 13 bases left in between. In DNA form, the CDR3 reads TGTGCCAGCAGTTTTTTACAGGGTCAGGGCTACACCTTC. It is translated as CASSFLQGQGYTF.

The chain carries TRBV20-1 and TRBJ2-1, with 8 bases lining up with TRBD1. This CDR3 spans 14 amino acids. The V gene end was trimmed by 3 bases and the J gene end by 6 bases; junction bases not matched to a gene: 7. Germline V gene lookup returns CDR1 DFQATT and CDR2 SNEGSKA (reference sequence). The CDR3: CSASPGTGLNEQFF. CDR3 DNA sequence: TGCAGTGCTAGTCCCGGGACAGGTCTCAATGAGCAGTTCTTC.

The genes are TRBV18 and TRBJ2-7; D might be TRBD1 (5 bases). Germline CDR1 KGHSH, CDR2 LQKENI. The V and J ends lost 3 bases and 2 bases respectively, with 8 bases between them. This CDR3 comprises 13 residues. The DNA for the CDR3 is TGTGCCAGCTCACCGGACATGGCCTACGAGCAGTACTTC. Translation gives CASSPDMAYEQYF. Full variable domain (missing parts from reference TRBV18 and TRBJ2-7): NAGVMQNPRHLVRRRGQEARLRCSPMKGHSHVYWYRQLPEEGLKFMVYLQKENIIDESGMPKERFSAEFPKEGPSILRIQQVVRGDSAAYFCASSPDMAYEQYFGPGTRLTVT.

Points on this clone: The sample has other DNA sequences that encode this CDR3 too. This rearrangement joins TRBV18 to TRBJ1-1, with 8 bases that match TRBD1. Germline V gives CDR1 KGHSH, CDR2 LQKENI. V lost 4 bases and J lost 2; bases outside the gene matches: 3. The CDR3 runs to 14 residues. CDR3 residues: CASSLGQGNTEAFF. The CDR3 DNA reads as TGTGCCAGCTCACTCGGACAGGGTAACACTGAAGCTTTCTTT.

This chain joins TRBV9 and TRBJ1-5; TRBD1 matches 10 bases. V dropped 4 bases and J dropped 4; count of bases not matched to a gene: 5. This CDR3 is built from 15 residues. Germline CDR1 is SGDLS and CDR2 is YYNGEE. In DNA form, the CDR3 reads TGTGCCAGCAGCCCCGGGACAGGGGTTAATCAGCCCCAGCATTTT. Translation gives CASSPGTGVNQPQHF.

This chain joins TRBV3-1 (or the pseudogene TRBV3-2) and TRBJ1-2, with 8 bases aligning to TRBD1. CDR3 length: 15 residues. V lost 6 bases, J lost 4 bases, and 10 bases stayed unmatched. CDR1 LGHDT and CDR2 YNNKEL come from the germline V gene (reference sequence). The CDR3 here is CASRFRQGSPYGYTF. The CDR3 DNA is TGTGCCAGCAGGTTCCGACAGGGGTCCCCCTATGGCTACACCTTC.

The V call is TRBV19, the J call TRBJ1-2, with 11 bases matching TRBD1. Trimming at V came to 6 bases and at J to 8 bases, leaving 14 bases not matched to a gene. Germline lookup yields CDR1 LNHDA and CDR2 SQIVND (reference sequence). The CDR3 covers 16 residues. The CDR3 DNA sequence: TGTGCCAGTAGCCCTGGACAGGGGGCGTTGATTCGGGGCTACACCTTC. It specifies CASSPGQGALIRGYTF.

This clone came up a few times. V is TRBV3-1 (or the pseudogene TRBV3-2) and J is TRBJ2-4, with 12 bases identical to TRBD2. V lost 0 bases, J lost 16 bases, and 4 bases stayed unmatched. Germline CDR1 LGHDT, CDR2 YNNKEL (reference sequence). The CDR3 consists of 13 residues. The CDR3 region has the DNA TGTGCCAGCAGCCAAGATACTAGCGGGGGGACTTACTTC. Residues: CASSQDTSGGTYF.

The gene calls are TRBV7-2 and TRBJ1-2; D might be TRBD1 (6 bases). V lost 6 bases to trimming and J lost 12 bases, with 14 bases between them. CDR3 length equals 11 residues. CDR1 is SGHTA, CDR2 FQGNSA, per germline. DNA for the CDR3: TGTGCCAGCAGGAGACAGGCCTTGGACACCTTC. This sequence encodes CASRRQALDTF.

This CDR3 is CASSGQASYEQYF. In nucleotides, the CDR3 is TGTGCCAGCAGCGGACAGGCCTCCTACGAGCAGTACTTC. The V call is TRBV2, the J call TRBJ2-7; 7 bases match TRBD1. From germline, CDR1 is SNHLY and CDR2 FYNNEI. This CDR3 has 13 amino acids. The junction had 2 bases not matched to a gene; V was cut back by 6 bases and J by 0 bases.

This clone was counted only a few times. The chain recombines TRBV7-9 with TRBJ2-1; TRBD1 agrees at 8 bases. The V segment lost 5 bases and the J segment 3 bases; nucleotides outside the gene matches: 12. This CDR3 spans 17 amino acids. CDR1 and CDR2 (germline): SEHNR, FQNEAQ (reference sequence). CDR3 bases: TGTGCCAGCAGCCCATTCCTCGGGACAGGAGTCTACAATGAGCAGTTCTTC. Protein: CASSPFLGTGVYNEQFF. The full variable domain, rest sourced from reference TRBV7-9 and TRBJ2-1, is DTGVSQNPRHKITKRGQNVTFRCDPISEHNRLYWYRQTLGQGPEFLTYFQNEAQLEKSRLLSDRFSAERPKGSFSTLEIQRTEQGDSAMYLCASSPFLGTGVYNEQFFGPGTRLTVL.

The chain's CDR3 is CASREQWGPYEQYF. DNA for the CDR3: TGCGCCAGCCGTGAGCAATGGGGCCCCTACGAGCAGTACTTC. The chain recombines TRBV5-1 with TRBJ2-7, with a weak D call TRBD1 (5 bases). Trimming stripped 7 bases from V and 2 bases from J, with 16 bases between. CDR1 and CDR2 (germline): SGHRS, YFSETQ. The CDR3 runs to 14 residues.

This chain joins TRBV24-1 and TRBJ2-1; 13 bases line up with TRBD2. V was clipped by 4 bases and J by 1 base; unmatched bases: 9. CDR3 length: 19 amino acids. The germline CDR1 and CDR2 sequences are KGHDR and SFDVKD. The CDR3: CATSDPGTSGVRSYNEQFF. CDR3 sequence (DNA): TGTGCCACCAGTGACCCGGGGACTAGCGGGGTTCGGTCCTACAATGAGCAGTTCTTC.

The rearrangement uses TRBV12-3 or TRBV12-4 and TRBJ1-2; D may be TRBD1 (6 bases). The CDR3 loop spans 13 amino acids. V was pared by 5 bases and J by 7 bases, with 14 bases between. The CDR3 sequence: CASSPTQGFGYTF. CDR3 bases: TGTGCCAGCAGTCCCACACAGGGTTTTGGCTACACCTTC.

V is TRBV12-5 and J is TRBJ2-3; unclear D gene. V shed 0 bases and J shed 8 bases, with 9 bases lying between them. The germline V gene encodes CDR1 LGHNT and CDR2 FRNRAP. CDR3 size: 13 residues. The chain's CDR3 is CASGLVQSGTQYF. Here the CDR3 DNA reads TGTGCTAGTGGTTTGGTACAATCGGGTACGCAGTATTTT.

V is TRBV15 and J is TRBJ2-1; 8 bases line up with TRBD1. The CDR3 extends over 17 amino acids. Germline V CDR1 and CDR2: LNHNV, YYDKDF (reference sequence). V shed 1 base, J shed 8 bases, and the junction held 13 bases outside the gene matches. The CDR3 region is CATSRGQGAMKPDEQFF. CDR3 sequence (DNA): TGTGCCACCAGCAGAGGCCAGGGGGCTATGAAACCGGATGAGCAGTTCTTC.

This chain links TRBV7-8 with TRBJ1-5; D gene unclear. This CDR3 contains 11 residues. The germline V gene encodes CDR1 SGHVS and CDR2 FQNEAQ. V was cut by 5 bases and J by 10 bases, with 9 bases left in between. The CDR3 region is CASSPSSPQHF. The CDR3 DNA is TGTGCCAGCAGCCCGTCAAGCCCCCAGCATTTT.

The rearrangement joins TRBV6-5 to TRBJ1-4; 10 nucleotides align to TRBD1. Germline V gene data show CDR1 as MNHEY and CDR2 as SVGAGI. The J segment lost 8 bases and the V segment lost 5 bases, leaving 8 bases of the junction unmatched. The CDR3 covers 15 residues. CDR3 DNA: TGTGCCAGCAGTCCGGGACAGGGGATGGGGGAAAAACTGTTTTTT. Its translation: CASSPGQGMGEKLFF.

V and J are TRBV5-3 and TRBJ1-4; D possibly corresponds to TRBD1 (5 bases). TRBV5-3 is an ORF, and what it does is uncertain. The CDR3 is 16 residues long. Deletions cut 4 bases from V and 3 bases from J, with 16 bases between. The CDR3 region has the DNA TGTGCCAGAAGCCCTCGGGGACTCGTTTCTAATGAAAAACTGTTTTTT. As protein: CARSPRGLVSNEKLFF.

The table lists this clone with a count of one. The chain is built from TRBV9 and TRBJ1-4; 7 bases map to TRBD1. Germline trimming cut 2 bases from V and 8 bases from J; bases unmatched to any gene: 6. The germline V gene has CDR1 SGDLS and CDR2 YYNGEE. CDR3 length: 14 amino acids. DNA of the CDR3: TGTGCCAGCAGCGTGGACAGGTTGAGCGAAAAACTGTTTTTT. Protein product: CASSVDRLSEKLFF.